This is a list of T cell receptor beta chains from one sample in a study of molecular identifiers for immune sequencing clone quantification. TCRdb reanalysed the PCR reads using MiXCR and keeps one entry per CDR3 protein. The top ten clones hold roughly 0.7% of a sample with hundreds of thousands of distinct CDR3 sequences, about 23% of them seen once. The specimen sequenced was naive CD8+ T cells from blood, with Jurkat cell RNA spiked in. The receptor set was obtained from a human donor in good health. Some libraries in this study had Jurkat cell RNA spiked in. CDR3s include the opening cysteine and the closing phenylalanine or tryptophan. D genes are given only for firm matches. Size values are once, few and many counts, or a class for expanded clones, and some rows have none.

TGCGCCAGCAGCCAAGTAGTAGCGGGAGTAGAGACCCAGTACTTC | CASSQVVAGVETQYF | few | TRBV4-1 | 15 | TRBJ2-5 | TRBD2
TGTGCCAGCAGTTTCCGGGACAGGGGGACTATTAACTATGGCTACACCTTC | CASSFRDRGTINYGYTF | NA | TRBV6-2/TRBV6-3 | 17 | TRBJ1-2 | TRBD1
TGTGCCAGCAGCCAATCCGGGCCGCTAGTGGTGTATTTT | CASSQSGPLVVYF | many | TRBV7-9 | 13 | TRBJ2-3 | NA
TGTGCCAGCAGCCAAGATTTAGGAGCAATGTCGGTCGAGCAGTACTTC | CASSQDLGAMSVEQYF | NA | TRBV4-2 | 16 | TRBJ2-7 | NA
TGCGCCAGCAGCCAAGAGGATACCCGGGGTTACGAGCAGTACTTC | CASSQEDTRGYEQYF | NA | TRBV4-1 | 15 | TRBJ2-7 | NA
TGTGCCAGCAGCCCAGGACTCTCCTACGAGCAGTACTTC | CASSPGLSYEQYF | many | TRBV7-9 | 13 | TRBJ2-7 | NA
TGCAGCGTACAGGGTAGCACAGATACGCAGTATTTT | CSVQGSTDTQYF | many | TRBV29-1 | 12 | TRBJ2-3 | NA
TGTGCCAGCAGTTTAAGCGCCAGTATGAACACTGAAGCTTTCTTT | CASSLSASMNTEAFF | NA | TRBV12-3/TRBV12-4 | 15 | TRBJ1-1 | NA
TGTGCCAGCAGTTACCTTTTCCGGGAGCAGTACTTC | CASSYLFREQYF | few | TRBV6-2/TRBV6-3 | 12 | TRBJ2-7 | NA
TGCGCCAGCAGTGGGTCCGGGGAGCTGTTTTTT | CASSGSGELFF | many | TRBV10-2 | 11 | TRBJ2-2 | NA
TGTGCCAGTAGTCCGACTAGCCCTCCCACAGATACGCAGTATTTT | CASSPTSPPTDTQYF | NA | TRBV19 | 15 | TRBJ2-3 | TRBD2
TGTGCCAGCAGCGTTACCGGGACACCCAACACTGGAGCTTTCTTT | CASSVTGTPNTGAFF | few | TRBV13 | 15 | TRBJ1-1 | NA
TGTGCCAGCAGTCAGGAAAGTCAGCCCCAGCATTTT | CASSQESQPQHF | NA | TRBV12-3/TRBV12-4 | 12 | TRBJ1-5 | NA
TGTGCCAGCGGCTTGGTGGATAGCGGGGCAGATACGCAGTATTTT | CASGLVDSGADTQYF | NA | TRBV5-6 | 15 | TRBJ2-3 | TRBD2
TGTGCCAGCCGTGGACCCGGGACAGGGAACACCGGGCAGCTGTTTTTT | CASRGPGTGNTGQLFF | NA | TRBV2 | 16 | TRBJ2-2 | TRBD1
TGTGCCAGCAGCCAAGACGGGAGGGTGGAAGATACGCAGTATTTT | CASSQDGRVEDTQYF | NA | TRBV14 | 15 | TRBJ2-3 | TRBD2
TGTGCCAGCAGCTGGGGGGACGTATACGAGCAGTACTTC | CASSWGDVYEQYF | many | TRBV5-6 | 13 | TRBJ2-7 | NA
TGTGCCAGCAGCTGGGGCGGGGCAGACACAGATACGCAGTATTTT | CASSWGGADTDTQYF | NA | TRBV11-2 | 15 | TRBJ2-3 | NA
TGCAGCGTTGACAAGGAGGAAAGGGCATATGGCTACACCTTC | CSVDKEERAYGYTF | many | TRBV29-1 | 14 | TRBJ1-2 | NA
TGTGCCTGGAGTACGGATACCGGGGAGCTGTTTTTT | CAWSTDTGELFF | many | TRBV30 | 12 | TRBJ2-2 | NA
TGTGCCAGCAAAGACAGGTTACAAGAGACCCAGTACTTC | CASKDRLQETQYF | many | TRBV27 | 13 | TRBJ2-5 | NA
TGCGCCAGCACCCCCCCGACTAGCGGGTCCCCCTCCTACAATGAGCAGTTCTTC | CASTPPTSGSPSYNEQFF | few | TRBV5-1 | 18 | TRBJ2-1 | TRBD2
TGCGCCAGCAGCCAAGTAGCGGGAGGGATCTACGAGCAGTACTTC | CASSQVAGGIYEQYF | NA | TRBV4-1 | 15 | TRBJ2-7 | TRBD2